These T cell receptor beta chains were read from a single sample in a study of Ad26.COV2.S vaccination and SARS-CoV-2 variants. The table came from immunoSEQ multiplex PCR; TCRdb's copy has only in-frame clones and leaves some out. The sample contains approximately 420,000 clones, 70% to 90% of which appear only once. The input for sequencing was peripheral blood, taken in a trial of Ad26.COV2.S vaccine versus placebo. These receptors all come from a person between 18 and 59 years old who received the Ad26.COV2.S COVID-19 vaccine or a placebo. Each CDR3 is given with its conserved first and last residue. Fields, in order: clone size, D gene, V gene, J gene, CDR3 protein, CDR3 DNA. A D gene is named only where the DNA matches it firmly. Expanded clones are given a class, and other clones once, few, many or no size at all.

abundance: once; d_gene: NA; v_gene: TRBV19; j_gene: TRBJ2-7; CDR3aa: CASRRAGTRDYEQYF; CDR3nt: TGTGCCAGTAGACGCGCCGGGACACGAGATTACGAGCAGTACTTC
abundance: NA; d_gene: NA; v_gene: TRBV12-3/TRBV12-4; j_gene: TRBJ1-2; CDR3aa: CASSLGRGYGYTF; CDR3nt: TGTGCCAGCAGTTTGGGCAGGGGCTATGGCTACACCTTC
abundance: NA; d_gene: TRBD1; v_gene: TRBV28; j_gene: TRBJ2-6; CDR3aa: CASSLSGTGISGANVLTF; CDR3nt: TGTGCCAGCAGTCTCTCCGGGACAGGGATCTCTGGGGCCAACGTCCTGACTTTC
abundance: few; d_gene: NA; v_gene: TRBV18; j_gene: TRBJ1-3; CDR3aa: CASSPTGKNGNTIYF; CDR3nt: TGTGCCAGCTCACCAACAGGGAAGAATGGAAACACCATATATTTT
abundance: NA; d_gene: TRBD1; v_gene: TRBV19; j_gene: TRBJ2-7; CDR3aa: CATSDRVRDEQYF; CDR3nt: TGTGCGACCTCAGACAGGGTTAGGGACGAGCAGTACTTC
abundance: NA; d_gene: NA; v_gene: TRBV19; j_gene: TRBJ2-6; CDR3aa: CASSTPGRLSGANVLTF; CDR3nt: TGTGCCAGTAGTACGCCGGGACGGTTATCTGGGGCCAACGTCCTGACTTTC
abundance: NA; d_gene: TRBD2; v_gene: TRBV11-2; j_gene: TRBJ2-5; CDR3aa: CASSLAGGRMETQYF; CDR3nt: TGTGCCAGCAGCTTAGCGGGGGGGCGCATGGAGACCCAGTACTTC
abundance: NA; d_gene: TRBD1; v_gene: TRBV2; j_gene: TRBJ2-7; CDR3aa: CASSRGQGLDEQYF; CDR3nt: TGTGCCAGCAGTAGAGGACAGGGGCTGGACGAGCAGTACTTC
abundance: NA; d_gene: NA; v_gene: TRBV20-1; j_gene: TRBJ2-1; CDR3aa: CSASSLSNEQFF; CDR3nt: TGCAGTGCTAGTTCCCTATCCAATGAGCAGTTCTTC
abundance: NA; d_gene: NA; v_gene: TRBV20-1; j_gene: TRBJ1-5; CDR3aa: CSASRVYSNQPQHF; CDR3nt: TGCAGTGCTAGTCGGGTTTATAGCAATCAGCCCCAGCATTTT